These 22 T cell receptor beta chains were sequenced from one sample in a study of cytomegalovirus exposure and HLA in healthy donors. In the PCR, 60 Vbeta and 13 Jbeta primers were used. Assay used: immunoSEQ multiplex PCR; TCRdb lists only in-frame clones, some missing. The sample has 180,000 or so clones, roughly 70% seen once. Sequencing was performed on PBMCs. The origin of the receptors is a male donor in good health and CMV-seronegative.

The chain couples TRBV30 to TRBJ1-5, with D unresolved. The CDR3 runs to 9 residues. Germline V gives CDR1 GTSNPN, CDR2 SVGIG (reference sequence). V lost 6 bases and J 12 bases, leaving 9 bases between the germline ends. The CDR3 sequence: CACEGGQHF. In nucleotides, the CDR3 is TGTGCCTGCGAGGGCGGCCAGCATTTT.

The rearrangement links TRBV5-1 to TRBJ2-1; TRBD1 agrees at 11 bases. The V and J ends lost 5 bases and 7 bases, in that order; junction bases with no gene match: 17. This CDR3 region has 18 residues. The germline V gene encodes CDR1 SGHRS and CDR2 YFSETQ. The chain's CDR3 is CASSRGNTGTGGENEQFF. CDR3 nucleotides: TGCGCCAGCAGTCGGGGGAATACCGGGACAGGGGGAGAGAATGAGCAGTTCTTC.

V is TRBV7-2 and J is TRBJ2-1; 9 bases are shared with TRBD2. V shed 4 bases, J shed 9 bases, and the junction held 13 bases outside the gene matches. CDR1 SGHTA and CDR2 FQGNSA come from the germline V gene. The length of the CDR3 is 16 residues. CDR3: CASSSPGLAVGGEQFF. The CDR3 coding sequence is TGTGCCAGCAGCTCCCCGGGACTAGCAGTGGGTGGTGAGCAGTTCTTC.

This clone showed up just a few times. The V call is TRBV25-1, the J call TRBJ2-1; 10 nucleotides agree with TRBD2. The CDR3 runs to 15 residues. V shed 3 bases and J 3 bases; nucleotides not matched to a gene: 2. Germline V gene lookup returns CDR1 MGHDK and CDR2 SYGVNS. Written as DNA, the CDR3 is TGTGCCAGCAGTGAGACTAGCGGGTACTACAATGAGCAGTTCTTC. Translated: CASSETSGYYNEQFF.

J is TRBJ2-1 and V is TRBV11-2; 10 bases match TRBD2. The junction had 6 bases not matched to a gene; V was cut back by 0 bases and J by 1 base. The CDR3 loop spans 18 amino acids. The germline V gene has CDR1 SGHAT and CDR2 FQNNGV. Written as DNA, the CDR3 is TGTGCCAGCAGCTTAGATTTGGTAGCGGGAGGTTCCTACAATGAGCAGTTCTTC. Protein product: CASSLDLVAGGSYNEQFF.

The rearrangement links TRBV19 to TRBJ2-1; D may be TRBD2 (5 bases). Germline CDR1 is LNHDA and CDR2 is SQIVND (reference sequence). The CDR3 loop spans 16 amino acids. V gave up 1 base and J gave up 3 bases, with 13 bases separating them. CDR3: CASSIVEDSDYNEQFF. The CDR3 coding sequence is TGTGCCAGTAGTATAGTTGAGGACTCGGACTACAATGAGCAGTTCTTC. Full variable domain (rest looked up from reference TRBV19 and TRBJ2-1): DGGITQSPKYLFRKEGQNVTLSCEQNLNHDAMYWYRQDPGQGLRLIYYSQIVNDFQKGDIAEGYSVSREKKESFPLTVTSAQKNPTAFYLCASSIVEDSDYNEQFFGPGTRLTVL.

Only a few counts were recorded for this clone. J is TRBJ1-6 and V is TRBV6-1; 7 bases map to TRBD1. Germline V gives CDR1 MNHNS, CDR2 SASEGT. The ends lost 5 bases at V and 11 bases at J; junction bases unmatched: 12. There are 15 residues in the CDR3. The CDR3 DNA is TGTGCCAGCAGTTCTGACAGGGTTCCAGGGGCACCCCTCCACTTT. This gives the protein CASSSDRVPGAPLHF.

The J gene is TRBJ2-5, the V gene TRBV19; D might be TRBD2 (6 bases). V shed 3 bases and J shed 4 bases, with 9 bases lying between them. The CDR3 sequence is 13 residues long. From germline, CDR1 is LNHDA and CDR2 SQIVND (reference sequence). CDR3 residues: CASSMRDRETQYF. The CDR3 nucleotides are TGTGCCAGTAGTATGCGGGATAGAGAGACCCAGTACTTC.

Here the CDR3 DNA reads TGTGCCAGCAGCGTACAGGGGGCCGTGGTGAATGAGCAGTTCTTC. It yields the protein CASSVQGAVVNEQFF. The V and J genes are TRBV9 and TRBJ2-1; 8 bases match TRBD1. The germline V gene encodes CDR1 SGDLS and CDR2 YYNGEE. The CDR3 loop spans 15 amino acids. V shed 1 base and J 7 bases; nucleotides not matched to a gene: 7. The full variable domain, in which reference TRBV9 and TRBJ2-1 provide the parts outside the CDR3, is DSGVTQTPKHLITATGQRVTLRCSPRSGDLSVYWYQQSLDQGLQFLIQYYNGEERAKGNILERFSAQQFPDLHSELNLSSLELGDSALYFCASSVQGAVVNEQFFGPGTRLTVL.

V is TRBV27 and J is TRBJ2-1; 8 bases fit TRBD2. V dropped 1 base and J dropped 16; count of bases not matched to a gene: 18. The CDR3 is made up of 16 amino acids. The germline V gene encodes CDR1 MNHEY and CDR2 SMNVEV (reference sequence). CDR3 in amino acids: CASSLFFGGAITKLFF. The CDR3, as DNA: TGTGCCAGCAGTTTATTTTTCGGGGGGGCCATCACCAAACTCTTCTTC.

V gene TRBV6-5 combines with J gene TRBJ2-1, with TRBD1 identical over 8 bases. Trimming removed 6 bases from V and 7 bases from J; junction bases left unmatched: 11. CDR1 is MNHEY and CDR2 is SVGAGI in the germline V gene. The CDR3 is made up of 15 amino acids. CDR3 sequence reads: CASRRTGFDPNEQFF. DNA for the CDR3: TGTGCCAGCAGAAGGACAGGGTTCGATCCAAATGAGCAGTTCTTC.

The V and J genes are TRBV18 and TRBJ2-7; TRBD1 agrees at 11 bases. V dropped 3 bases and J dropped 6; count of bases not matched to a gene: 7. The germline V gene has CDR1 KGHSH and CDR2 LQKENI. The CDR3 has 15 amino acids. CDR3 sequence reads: CASSPPGQGDLEQYF. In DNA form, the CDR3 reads TGTGCCAGCTCACCCCCGGGACAGGGGGATCTCGAGCAGTACTTC.

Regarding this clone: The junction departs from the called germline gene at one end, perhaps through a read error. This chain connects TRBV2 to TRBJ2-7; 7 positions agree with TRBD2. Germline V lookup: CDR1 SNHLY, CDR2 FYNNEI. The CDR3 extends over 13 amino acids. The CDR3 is CASSQTWTGGRVF. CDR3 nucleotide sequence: TGTGCCAGCAGCCAAACGTGGACGGGGGGAAGGGTCTTC.

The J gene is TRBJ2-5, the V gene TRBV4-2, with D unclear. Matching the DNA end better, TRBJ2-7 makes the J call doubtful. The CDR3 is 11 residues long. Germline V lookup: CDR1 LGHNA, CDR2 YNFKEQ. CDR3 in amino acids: CASSQSYEQYF. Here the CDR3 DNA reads TGTGCCAGCAGCCAGTCCTACGAGCAGTACTTC.

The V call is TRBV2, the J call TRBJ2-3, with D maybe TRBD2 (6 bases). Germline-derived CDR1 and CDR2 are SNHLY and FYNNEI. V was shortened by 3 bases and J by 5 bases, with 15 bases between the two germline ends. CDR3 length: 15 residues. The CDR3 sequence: CASSEGLVVGDTQYF. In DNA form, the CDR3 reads TGTGCCAGCAGTGAGGGACTGGTTGTCGGAGATACGCAGTATTTT.

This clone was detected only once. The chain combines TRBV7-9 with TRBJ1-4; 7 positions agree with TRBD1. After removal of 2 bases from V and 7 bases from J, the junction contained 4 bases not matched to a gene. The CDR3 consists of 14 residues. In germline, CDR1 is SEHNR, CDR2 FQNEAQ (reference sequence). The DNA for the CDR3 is TGTGCCAGCAGCTTACAGGGGGTCGGTGAAAAACTGTTTTTT. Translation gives CASSLQGVGEKLFF.

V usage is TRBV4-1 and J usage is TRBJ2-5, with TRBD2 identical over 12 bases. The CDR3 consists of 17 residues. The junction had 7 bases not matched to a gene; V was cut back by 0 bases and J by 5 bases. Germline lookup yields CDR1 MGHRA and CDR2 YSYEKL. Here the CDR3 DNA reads TGCGCCAGCAGCCAAGATCCTAGCGGGAGGGCCCCGGAGACCCAGTACTTC. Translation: CASSQDPSGRAPETQYF.

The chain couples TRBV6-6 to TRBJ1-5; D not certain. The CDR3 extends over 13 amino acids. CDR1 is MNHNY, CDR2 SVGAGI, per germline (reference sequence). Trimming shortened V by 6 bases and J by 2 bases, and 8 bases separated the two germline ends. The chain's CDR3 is CASRTTGNQPQHF. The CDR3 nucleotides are TGTGCCAGCAGGACAACTGGCAATCAGCCCCAGCATTTT.

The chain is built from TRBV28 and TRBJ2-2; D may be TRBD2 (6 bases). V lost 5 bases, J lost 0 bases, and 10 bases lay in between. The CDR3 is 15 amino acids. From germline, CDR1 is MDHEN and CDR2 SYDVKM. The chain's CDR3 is CASSPGTANTGELFF. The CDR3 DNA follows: TGTGCCAGCAGTCCCGGGACTGCGAACACCGGGGAGCTGTTTTTT.

The CDR3 DNA is TGTGCCTGGTCAACAGGGGGCCAGCCCCAGCATTTT. It translates to CAWSTGGQPQHF. The chain carries TRBV30 and TRBJ1-5; 9 bases line up with TRBD1. In germline, CDR1 is GTSNPN, CDR2 SVGIG (reference sequence). The CDR3 has 12 amino acids. V trimming: 5 bases; J trimming: 7 bases; junction bases outside the gene matches: 3.

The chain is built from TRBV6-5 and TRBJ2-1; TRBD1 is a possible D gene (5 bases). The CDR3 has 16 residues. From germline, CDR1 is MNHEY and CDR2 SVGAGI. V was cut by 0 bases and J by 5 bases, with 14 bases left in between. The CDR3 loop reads CASSYSPTDTHNEQFF. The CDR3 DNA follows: TGTGCCAGCAGTTACTCTCCTACGGACACACACAATGAGCAGTTCTTC.

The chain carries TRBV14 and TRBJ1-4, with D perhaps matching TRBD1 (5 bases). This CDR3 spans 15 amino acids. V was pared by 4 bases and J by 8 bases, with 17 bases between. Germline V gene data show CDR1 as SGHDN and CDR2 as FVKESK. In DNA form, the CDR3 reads TGTGCCAGCAGCCCCAGGGCATCAATGGGGGAAAAACTGTTTTTT. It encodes CASSPRASMGEKLFF.